Described below is a single T cell receptor beta chain sequence and its context. These data come from a study of blood T cell repertoires in COVID-19. Study-wide background: Specimens from acute and convalescent COVID-19 originated in the United States, Italy and Spain. T cells, B-cell-depleted T cells, or PBMCs provided the cDNA or gDNA that served as material.

How the authors handled the data: Reference gene primer amplification gave estimated nucleated cell counts. Here immunoSEQ multiplex PCR was the method, and the copy in TCRdb shows in-frame clones only, minus some. D and trimming were read from the DNA, whereas the V and J calls and clone size are those reported in that table. This sample has around 270,000 clones, with around 88% found just once. The sequenced sample consisted of peripheral blood. This receptor was obtained from a man younger than 45 with acute or convalescent COVID-19.

The CDR3 DNA is TGTGCCTGGAGTTGGGGACTAGCGGCCTCCTTAGGGGAGACCCAGTACTTC. Amino acid sequence: CAWSWGLAASLGETQYF. This rearrangement joins TRBV30 to TRBJ2-5; 11 positions agree with TRBD2. Unmatched junction bases numbered 13, after V lost 2 bases and J lost 5 bases. The germline gives CDR1 GTSNPN, CDR2 SVGIG (reference sequence). The CDR3 totals 17 residues. The whole variable domain, filled in from reference TRBV30 and TRBJ2-5, reads SQTIHQWPATLVQPVGSPLSLECTVEGTSNPNLYWYRQAAGRGLQLLFYSVGIGQISSEVPQNLSASRPQDRQFILSSKKLLLSDSGFYLCAWSWGLAASLGETQYFGPGTRLLVL.